One and the same sample provided the 6 T cell receptor beta chains below, sequenced in a study of blood T cell repertoires in COVID-19. The protocol was immunoSEQ multiplex PCR, while the TCRdb copy is restricted to in-frame clones and leaves out a portion. The sample yields around 150,000 clones, 78% seen once. What was sequenced was peripheral blood. The source of these receptors is a woman aged 80 or over with acute or convalescent COVID-19.

The sample holds a few counts of this clone. The chain combines TRBV2 with TRBJ1-5; 7 nucleotides align to TRBD1. The CDR3 is 12 amino acids. Germline-derived CDR1 and CDR2 are SNHLY and FYNNEI. The J segment lost 7 bases and the V segment lost 6 bases, leaving 3 bases of the junction unmatched. The CDR3 spells CASSSGGQPQHF. In DNA, the CDR3 is TGTGCCAGCAGCTCAGGGGGGCAGCCCCAGCATTTT.

The chain links TRBV19 to TRBJ2-3, with D tentatively TRBD2 (6 bases). The CDR3 is made up of 17 amino acids. Germline loops: CDR1 LNHDA, CDR2 SQIVND (reference sequence). Trimming took 5 bases from V and 0 from J, leaving 18 bases between them. DNA for the CDR3: TGTGCCAGTAGTCCCCTTCGAGGGACTCCGAGCACAGATACGCAGTATTTT. Translated: CASSPLRGTPSTDTQYF.

This chain links TRBV7-9 with TRBJ2-3; D is possibly TRBD1 (5 bases). V was cut by 3 bases and J by 5 bases, with 15 bases left in between. Per the germline V gene, CDR1 is SEHNR and CDR2 is FQNEAQ (reference sequence). The CDR3 sequence is 15 residues long. The CDR3 DNA reads as TGTGCCAGCAGCTTCTCCGGCCAAGGGGTAGATACGCAGTATTTT. Protein: CASSFSGQGVDTQYF.

The V and J genes are TRBV5-1 and TRBJ2-7; 7 positions agree with TRBD1. Germline CDR1 SGHRS, CDR2 YFSETQ. The CDR3 contains 16 residues. The junction had 13 bases not matched to a gene; V was cut back by 5 bases and J by 2 bases. CDR3: CASSWRPGQQTYEQYF. The CDR3, as DNA: TGCGCCAGCAGTTGGCGGCCGGGACAGCAAACCTACGAGCAGTACTTC.

This clone has only one observation. This sequence joins TRBV6-5 and TRBJ2-7; D may be TRBD1 (6 bases). V lost 6 bases and J lost 4, with 10 bases in between. CDR1 MNHEY and CDR2 SVGAGI come from the germline V gene. The CDR3 runs 12 residues. CDR3 in amino acids: CASSGQLYEQYF. The CDR3 DNA is TGTGCCAGCAGCGGACAGTTATACGAGCAGTACTTC.

The chain links TRBV2 to TRBJ1-6; TRBD1 matches 9 bases. The trim removed 3 bases at V and 1 base at J, leaving 7 bases unmatched. There are 18 residues in the CDR3. From germline, CDR1 is SNHLY and CDR2 FYNNEI. CDR3 protein: CASSDRGQGVSYNSPLHF. The CDR3 region has the DNA TGTGCCAGCAGTGATAGGGGACAGGGTGTTTCCTATAATTCACCCCTCCACTTT. The whole variable domain, remainder taken from reference TRBV2 and TRBJ1-6, is EPEVTQTPSHQVTQMGQEVILRCVPISNHLYFYWYRQILGQKVEFLVSFYNNEISEKSEIFDDQFSVERPDGSNFTLKIRSTKLEDSAMYFCASSDRGQGVSYNSPLHFGNGTRLTVT.